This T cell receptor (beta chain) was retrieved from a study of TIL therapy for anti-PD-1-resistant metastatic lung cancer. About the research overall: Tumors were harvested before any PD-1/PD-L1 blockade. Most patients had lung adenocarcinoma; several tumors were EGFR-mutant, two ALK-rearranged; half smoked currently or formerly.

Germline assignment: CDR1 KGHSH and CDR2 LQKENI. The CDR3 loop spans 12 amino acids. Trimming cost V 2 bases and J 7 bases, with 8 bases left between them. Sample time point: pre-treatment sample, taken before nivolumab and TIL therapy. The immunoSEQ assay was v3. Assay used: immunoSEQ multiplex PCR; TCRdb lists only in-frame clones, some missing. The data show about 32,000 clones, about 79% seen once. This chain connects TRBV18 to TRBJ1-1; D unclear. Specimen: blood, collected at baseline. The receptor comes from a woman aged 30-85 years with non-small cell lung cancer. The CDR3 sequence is CASSPMGNEAFF. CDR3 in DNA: TGTGCCAGCTCACCAATGGGGAATGAAGCTTTCTTT.